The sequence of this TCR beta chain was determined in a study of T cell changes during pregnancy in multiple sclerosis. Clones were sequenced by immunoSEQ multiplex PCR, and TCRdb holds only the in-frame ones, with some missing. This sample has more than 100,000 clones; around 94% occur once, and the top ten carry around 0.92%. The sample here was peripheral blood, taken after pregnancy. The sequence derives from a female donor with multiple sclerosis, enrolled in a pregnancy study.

This CDR3 is CASSRGARDEQFF. The CDR3 DNA follows: TGCGCCAGCAGTCGGGGGGCCAGGGATGAGCAGTTCTTC. This chain links TRBV5-1 with TRBJ2-1; a possible D gene is TRBD2 (7 bases). The germline gives CDR1 SGHRS, CDR2 YFSETQ. There are 13 residues in the CDR3. V was shortened by 5 bases and J by 8 bases, with 14 bases between the two germline ends.